This paragraph covers one TCR beta chain sequence. CDR3 length: 17 residues. Trimming pared 7 bases from V and 4 bases from J, leaving 26 bases between. Germline assignment: CDR1 SGHDT and CDR2 YYEEEE. This record belongs to a study of blood T cell repertoires in COVID-19. Across the study: Acute-phase and convalescent COVID-19 samples originated in the United States, Italy and Spain.

The table came from immunoSEQ multiplex PCR; TCRdb's copy has only in-frame clones and leaves some out. The sample lists almost 100,000 clones; approximately 89% were seen once. The sequenced material came from peripheral blood. The chain carries TRBV5-6 and TRBJ1-1, with no clear D. This receptor was taken from a man in his fifties or sixties with acute or convalescent COVID-19. CDR3: CASSWRRLATWGTEAFF. CDR3 nucleotide sequence: TGTGCCAGCTCCTGGAGGAGGCTCGCCACTTGGGGCACTGAAGCTTTCTTT.